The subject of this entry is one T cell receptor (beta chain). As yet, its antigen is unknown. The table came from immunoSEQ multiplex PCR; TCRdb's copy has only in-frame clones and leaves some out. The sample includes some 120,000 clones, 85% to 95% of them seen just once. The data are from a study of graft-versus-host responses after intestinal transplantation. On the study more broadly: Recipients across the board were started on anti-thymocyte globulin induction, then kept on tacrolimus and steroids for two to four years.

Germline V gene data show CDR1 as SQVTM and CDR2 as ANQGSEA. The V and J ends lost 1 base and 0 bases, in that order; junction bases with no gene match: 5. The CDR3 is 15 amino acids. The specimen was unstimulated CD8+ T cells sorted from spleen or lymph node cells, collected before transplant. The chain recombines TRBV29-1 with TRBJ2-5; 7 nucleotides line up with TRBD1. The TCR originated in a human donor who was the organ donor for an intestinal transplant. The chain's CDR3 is CSVEGGQGDQETQYF. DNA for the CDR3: TGCAGCGTTGAAGGCGGGCAGGGGGACCAAGAGACCCAGTACTTC. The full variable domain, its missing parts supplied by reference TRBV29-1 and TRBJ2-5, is SAVISQKPSRDICQRGTSLTIQCQVDSQVTMMFWYRQQPGQSLTLIATANQGSEATYESGFVIDKFPISRPNLTFSTLTVSNMSPEDSSIYLCSVEGGQGDQETQYFGPGTRLLVL.